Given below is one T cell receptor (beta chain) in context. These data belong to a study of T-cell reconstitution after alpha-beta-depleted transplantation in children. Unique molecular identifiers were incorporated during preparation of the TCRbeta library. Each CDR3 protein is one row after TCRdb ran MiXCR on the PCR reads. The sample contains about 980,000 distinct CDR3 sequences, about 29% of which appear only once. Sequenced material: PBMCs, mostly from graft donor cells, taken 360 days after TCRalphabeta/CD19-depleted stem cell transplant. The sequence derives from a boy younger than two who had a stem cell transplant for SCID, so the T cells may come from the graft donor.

CDR3 residues: CASSLAGQSTDTQYF. CDR3 coding DNA: TGCGCCAGCAGCTTGGCGGGACAAAGCACAGATACGCAGTATTTT. The rearrangement links TRBV5-1 to TRBJ2-3; D may be TRBD1 (6 bases). This CDR3 comprises 15 residues. V was pared by 0 bases and J by 0 bases, with 8 bases between. The germline V gene encodes CDR1 SGHRS and CDR2 YFSETQ.